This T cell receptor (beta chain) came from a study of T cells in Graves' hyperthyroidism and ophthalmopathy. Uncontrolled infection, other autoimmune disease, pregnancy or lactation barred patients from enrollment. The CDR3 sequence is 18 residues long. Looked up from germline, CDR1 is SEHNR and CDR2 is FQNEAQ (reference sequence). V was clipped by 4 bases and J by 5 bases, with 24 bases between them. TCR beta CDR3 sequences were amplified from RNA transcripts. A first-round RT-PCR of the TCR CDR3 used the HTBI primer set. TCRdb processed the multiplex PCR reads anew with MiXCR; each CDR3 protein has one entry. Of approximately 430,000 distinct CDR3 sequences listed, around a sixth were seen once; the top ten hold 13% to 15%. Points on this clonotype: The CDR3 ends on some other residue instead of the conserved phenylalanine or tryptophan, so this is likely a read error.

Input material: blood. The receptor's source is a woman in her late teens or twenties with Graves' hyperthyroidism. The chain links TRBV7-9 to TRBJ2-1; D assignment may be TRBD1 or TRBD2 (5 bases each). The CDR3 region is CASSSPFRDPRINNEQFS. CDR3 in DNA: TGTGCCAGCAGCTCCCCCTTTAGGGACCCAAGAATAAACAATGAGCAGTTCTCC.